The 5 T cell receptor beta chains listed next were all sequenced from one sample in a study of a mutant IDH1 vaccine in newly diagnosed glioma. No antigens are known for them. The method was immunoSEQ multiplex PCR; TCRdb's version includes in-frame clones alone and lacks a portion of them. Among roughly 120,000 clones listed, around four fifths were seen once. Regarding time point: week 11, during vaccination. The vaccine gave 300 ug of a 20-mer mutant IDH1 peptide subcutaneously per dose. The specimen was PBMCs, collected from a glioma patient whose treatment included an IDH1 peptide vaccine. These receptors were collected from a man in his forties with glioma.

V usage is TRBV5-8 and J usage is TRBJ2-3; 9 nucleotides agree with TRBD2. Germline loops: CDR1 SGHTS, CDR2 YDEGEE. The CDR3 spans 17 residues. J was trimmed by 5 bases and V by 2 bases; bases with no gene match: 12. This CDR3 is CASSFEGLAGAQDTQYF. The CDR3, as DNA: TGTGCCAGCAGCTTTGAGGGATTAGCGGGAGCCCAAGATACGCAGTATTTT.

This clone was seen only a few times. J is TRBJ1-1 and V is TRBV18; tentatively, D is TRBD1 (6 bases). V lost 5 bases to trimming and J lost 7 bases, with 8 bases between them. The germline V gene has CDR1 KGHSH and CDR2 LQKENI. The length of the CDR3 is 11 residues. The CDR3 DNA sequence: TGTGCCAGCTCAAGGGGGGGTGAAGCTTTCTTT. It is translated as CASSRGGEAFF.

The chain employs TRBV4-1 and TRBJ1-1, with no clear D. This CDR3 is 15 amino acids long. Germline assignment: CDR1 MGHRA and CDR2 YSYEKL. Trimming shortened V by 0 bases and J by 3 bases, and 11 bases separated the two germline ends. DNA for the CDR3: TGCGCCAGCAGCCAAGAGTCGAGGATATACACTGAAGCTTTCTTT. Translating gives CASSQESRIYTEAFF.

The chain couples TRBV27 to TRBJ1-2, with a weak D call TRBD1 (5 bases). V lost 8 bases to trimming and J lost 8 bases, with 21 bases between them. The germline V gene encodes CDR1 MNHEY and CDR2 SMNVEV (reference sequence). The CDR3 spans 14 residues. The CDR3 protein is CASHPWGEASGYTF. The CDR3 DNA is TGTGCCAGCCACCCGTGGGGCGAAGCGTCCGGCTACACCTTC.

This chain connects TRBV5-1 to TRBJ1-1, with D possibly TRBD1 on 6 matching bases. The germline V and J ends were trimmed by 1 base and 1 base, with 11 bases remaining between them. CDR1 and CDR2 from the germline V gene are SGHRS and YFSETQ. CDR3 size: 15 residues. Here the CDR3 reads CASSLIPGQNTEAFF. CDR3 nucleotide sequence: TGCGCCAGCAGCTTGATTCCGGGACAGAACACTGAAGCTTTCTTT.